This is a list of T cell receptor beta chains from one sample in a study of spatial heterogeneity in lung cancer. TCRdb re-analysed the 5' RACE reads in MiXCR, keeping a single row per CDR3 protein. The table lists over 1,500 distinct CDR3 sequences, about 8.2% of them singletons. Material: lung tumor tissue, obtained at surgery. The receptors were sampled from a female donor with early-stage non-small cell lung cancer. Each CDR3 is given with its conserved first and last residue. D genes are given only for firm matches. Clone size appears in some rows only: once, few, many, or a class for an expanded clone.

TRBJ2-7 medium-sized TRBD1 TRBV13 CASSWRQGSAYEQYF TGTGCCAGCAGCTGGCGACAGGGATCGGCCTACGAGCAGTACTTC
TRBJ2-5 medium-sized - TRBV5-6 CASSKGRYQETQYF TGTGCCAGCAGCAAGGGGAGGTACCAAGAGACCCAGTACTTC
TRBJ2-1 few TRBD1 TRBV19 CASSMGQGVVNEQFF TGTGCCAGTAGTATGGGACAGGGGGTGGTCAATGAGCAGTTCTTC
TRBJ2-3 large TRBD2 TRBV20-1 CSARPMSGGATDTQYF TGCAGTGCTAGACCCATGAGCGGGGGGGCAACAGATACGCAGTATTTT
TRBJ1-1 - TRBD1 TRBV4-1 CASSQDVGTGGEVTEAFF TGCGCCAGCAGCCAAGATGTCGGCACAGGGGGTGAGGTCACTGAAGCTTTCTTT
TRBJ1-4 few - TRBV3-1 CASSGTGEKLFF TGTGCCAGCAGCGGGACCGGAGAAAAACTGTTTTTT
TRBJ2-2 medium-sized - TRBV5-1 CASRNDGTGELFF TGCGCCAGCAGGAACGATGGCACCGGGGAGCTGTTTTTT
TRBJ2-7 - TRBD1 TRBV27 CASSLYPGTADNYEQYF TGTGCCAGCAGTTTATATCCCGGGACAGCCGATAACTACGAGCAGTACTTC
TRBJ2-1 large TRBD1 TRBV12-5 CASGLVQGAYNEQFF TGTGCTAGTGGTTTGGTACAGGGGGCCTACAATGAGCAGTTCTTC
TRBJ2-1 medium-sized TRBD2 TRBV3-1 CASSQGGPSGGAKRLYNEQFF TGTGCCAGCAGCCAAGGAGGGCCTAGCGGGGGGGCCAAAAGGCTCTACAATGAGCAGTTCTTC
TRBJ1-1 medium-sized - TRBV29-1 CSARPGDTEAFF TGCAGCGCGCGGCCTGGGGACACTGAAGCTTTCTTT
TRBJ2-4 medium-sized TRBD2 TRBV19 CASRAGDKDGRRTKNIQYF TGTGCCAGCCGAGCGGGGGACAAGGACGGACGAAGAACCAAAAACATTCAGTACTTC
TRBJ2-7 - - TRBV28 CASSFQASDPSYEQYF TGTGCCAGCAGTTTTCAGGCTAGCGATCCGTCCTACGAGCAGTACTTC
TRBJ2-7 - - TRBV9 CASSLGGSPAEQYF TGTGCCAGCAGCTTAGGAGGTTCGCCAGCCGAGCAGTACTTC
TRBJ2-7 - - TRBV20-1 CSARAGGRGLGRSYEQYF TGCAGTGCTAGAGCTGGAGGCAGGGGATTGGGTCGTTCCTACGAGCAGTACTTC
TRBJ2-2 medium-sized TRBD1 TRBV18 CASSPQGTGDLTGELFF TGTGCCAGCTCACCACAGGGGACAGGGGACCTTACCGGGGAGCTGTTTTTT
TRBJ2-2 medium-sized TRBD1 TRBV7-2 CASSPMTGKNTGELFF TGTGCCAGCAGCCCGATGACAGGGAAGAACACCGGGGAGCTGTTTTTT
TRBJ1-6 medium-sized - TRBV30 CAWSVTVGSPLHF TGTGCCTGGAGTGTCACAGTTGGTTCACCCCTCCACTTT
TRBJ1-2 medium-sized - TRBV15 CATSRDRGGGYTF TGTGCCACCAGCAGAGACCGGGGAGGTGGCTACACCTTC
TRBJ2-3 - - TRBV6-4 CASSDSQGTDTQYF TGTGCCAGCAGTGACTCGCAGGGCACAGATACGCAGTATTTT
TRBJ1-6 medium-sized TRBD1 TRBV10-2 CASSEGRGTDNPPLHF TGCGCCAGCTCAGAGGGGCGCGGGACAGATAATCCACCCCTCCACTTT
TRBJ1-2 medium-sized - TRBV7-6 CASSPGVYGYTF TGTGCCAGCAGCCCAGGTGTTTATGGCTACACCTTC
TRBJ2-5 medium-sized TRBD2 TRBV3-1 CASSQMKPSGGVGYQETQYF TGTGCCAGCAGCCAAATGAAGCCTAGCGGGGGAGTTGGGTACCAAGAGACCCAGTACTTC
TRBJ2-3 medium-sized TRBD2 TRBV29-1 CSAIGTSDGDTDTQYF TGCAGCGCCATTGGGACTAGCGATGGGGACACAGATACGCAGTATTTT
TRBJ2-1 - - TRBV6-1 CASSEGYEQFF TGTGCCAGCAGTGAAGGCTATGAGCAGTTCTTC
TRBJ1-2 medium-sized - TRBV6-6 CASRRGDALTIGYTF TGTGCCAGCAGAAGGGGCGACGCCCTAACTATAGGCTACACCTTC
TRBJ2-1 medium-sized - TRBV11-2 CASSLGRASYNEQFF TGTGCCAGCAGCTTAGGGCGGGCCTCCTACAATGAGCAGTTCTTC
TRBJ1-5 medium-sized - TRBV20-1 CSAREQEWLPQHF TGCAGTGCTAGAGAGCAGGAGTGGCTGCCCCAGCATTTT